This is a list of T cell receptor beta chains from one sample in a study of CD8 T cells in ankylosing spondylitis. TCRdb reprocessed the 5' RACE reads with MiXCR, giving one entry per CDR3 protein. This table holds around 440,000 distinct CDR3 sequences, 15% to 20% found once. The sequenced sample consisted of blood, either unsorted or a sorted T cell fraction (not recorded which). These receptors originate from a male donor with ankylosing spondylitis. The conserved cysteine and the conserved F or W are not part of the CDR3 here. The D gene is left open where the match is weak. Clone size, where shown, is once, few, many, or a class for clones that have expanded.

D gene	V gene	J gene	clone size	CDR3 protein
-	TRBV7-2	TRBJ2-1	-	ASSLAANEQF
TRBD2	TRBV15	TRBJ2-7	-	ATAGLGSYEQY
-	TRBV6-2/TRBV6-3	TRBJ1-2	few	ASSYALGGSGYT
TRBD1	TRBV20-1	TRBJ2-7	-	SARAGGKTYEQY
-	TRBV6-1	TRBJ2-1	-	ASSGTASSYNEQF
-	TRBV11-2	TRBJ1-2	few	ASSQSTQNYGYT
-	TRBV7-2	TRBJ2-5	-	ASSLLAQTQY
-	TRBV4-2	TRBJ2-1	few	ASSQGDKSSYNEQF
TRBD2	TRBV12-3/TRBV12-4	TRBJ2-2	-	ASSPPGLSNTGELF
TRBD1	TRBV7-8	TRBJ2-1	many	ASSLAVRGLSYNEQF
TRBD2	TRBV5-1	TRBJ2-7	-	ASSFRAGGPDEQY
-	TRBV12-3/TRBV12-4	TRBJ1-5	few	ASGDGNSNQPQH
TRBD2	TRBV5-1	TRBJ2-1	-	ASSNRVPGLAGGPYNEQF
-	TRBV15	TRBJ2-1	-	ATSPPGEGRFKQF
-	TRBV10-3	TRBJ2-7	many	AIRGWGGTSSYEQY
TRBD1	TRBV7-9	TRBJ1-1	-	ASSLAGTGESEAF
TRBD1	TRBV5-6	TRBJ2-7	few	ASSSKTGGFSYEQY
-	TRBV6-1	TRBJ2-3	few	ASRPRGSTDTQY
-	TRBV2	TRBJ2-2	-	APRTATGELF
-	TRBV6-2/TRBV6-3	TRBJ1-2	few	ASSSIPYLMGLGYT
-	TRBV29-1	TRBJ1-2	many	SVGRVYNYGYT
-	TRBV20-1	TRBJ2-1	-	SARELSAYNEQF
TRBD1	TRBV28	TRBJ1-5	-	ASRYGDREEQPQH
-	TRBV18	TRBJ1-2	-	ASSAGISNYGYT
-	TRBV7-2	TRBJ1-2	-	ASTLRGRYYGYT
-	TRBV20-1	TRBJ1-1	few	TVGGANTEAF
-	TRBV5-1	TRBJ2-3	-	ASSLGLLASTDTQY
-	TRBV12-3/TRBV12-4	TRBJ1-1	many	ASSLAPGAAF
TRBD2	TRBV10-3	TRBJ2-1	-	AITPGGGRNEQF
TRBD2	TRBV12-3/TRBV12-4	TRBJ2-2	-	ASSLATSGRGTGELF
TRBD1	TRBV5-6	TRBJ1-1	few	ASTRDREAF
TRBD2	TRBV20-1	TRBJ2-2	-	SARASGTSTGELF
-	TRBV6-1	TRBJ2-6	few	ASSSLGSGANVLT
-	TRBV24-1	TRBJ2-1	-	ATSEATGFDEQF
-	TRBV30	TRBJ1-1	few	AWSPDRYTEAF
TRBD1	TRBV6-2/TRBV6-3	TRBJ1-1	-	ASWLWDRPAEAF
TRBD1	TRBV6-1	TRBJ1-1	-	ASSEDRGRFTEAF
-	TRBV9	TRBJ2-3	few	ASSISPLANTDTQY
-	TRBV14	TRBJ2-6	few	ASSQKAYRSGANVLT
TRBD1	TRBV6-1	TRBJ1-2	-	ASSRTGTNYGYT
-	TRBV10-3	TRBJ2-3	-	AISDAQVADTQY
-	TRBV3-1	TRBJ2-1	few	ASSQQGGSYNEQF
-	TRBV3-1	TRBJ2-3	-	ASSQAGQDTDTQY
-	TRBV7-9	TRBJ2-5	many	ASSAYNVRVRETQY
-	TRBV7-2	TRBJ2-7	few	ASSLELAQY
TRBD2	TRBV11-2	TRBJ2-3	-	ASSLEVASGRASASTDTQY
TRBD2	TRBV20-1	TRBJ2-5	few	SASRGSGGETQY
-	TRBV29-1	TRBJ2-1	-	SVIAPGYNEQF
-	TRBV7-9	TRBJ1-2	-	AVGGRTLYGYT
-	TRBV12-3/TRBV12-4	TRBJ2-3	few	ASSQRGVRKDTQY
-	TRBV20-1	TRBJ2-5	few	SARDSSLGETQY
TRBD1	TRBV29-1	TRBJ1-1	-	SVGTGAVGDTEAF
-	TRBV21-1	TRBJ2-7	-	ASSLLNWGPRYEQY
-	TRBV18	TRBJ1-1	few	ASSLGQQEAF
TRBD1	TRBV24-1	TRBJ2-1	few	ATSDCSGTVSYNEQF
TRBD1	TRBV4-3	TRBJ1-4	-	ASSQGDRNEKLF
TRBD2	TRBV2	TRBJ2-5	-	ASSRISGSETQY
-	TRBV5-1	TRBJ1-1	many	ASSLGMNTEAF
-	TRBV6-5	TRBJ2-5	many	ASSYDYKETQY
-	TRBV7-6	TRBJ2-7	few	ASSQYQSSYEQY